The 20 T cell receptor beta chains reported below all come from one sample, sequenced in a study of beta chain features in type 1 diabetes. Study-level points and caveats: Type 1 diabetes patients had TCRB CDR3s that were shorter (moderately but significantly so) in all four CD4+ subsets.

All of the isolated RNA was reverse transcribed, so expressed TCRB transcripts were sequenced. Assay: immunoSEQ multiplex PCR; the TCRdb copy retains only in-frame clones and omits some. The sample consists of some 290,000 clones, 13% to 15% of them appearing once. Their recognized antigens are unknown. The sample consisted of naive CD4+ T cells from blood. These receptor sequences come from a man aged 25-45 years with type 1 diabetes.

This clone was detected only a few times. This chain links TRBV6-5 with TRBJ2-5, with 9 positions matching TRBD1. The J segment lost 4 bases and the V segment lost 3 bases, leaving 9 bases of the junction unmatched. The CDR3 covers 16 residues. Germline V gene data show CDR1 as MNHEY and CDR2 as SVGAGI. The CDR3 here is CASSYQIQDRGETQYF. The DNA for the CDR3 is TGTGCCAGCAGTTATCAAATTCAGGACAGGGGAGAGACCCAGTACTTC.

The rearrangement links TRBV11-1 to TRBJ2-1, with unresolved D. V was cut by 5 bases and J by 1 base, with 12 bases left in between. The germline CDR1 and CDR2 sequences are SGHAT and FQDESV (reference sequence). The CDR3 is 15 amino acids. CDR3 DNA sequence: TGTGCCAGCAGCCCAACCGAGCGTTCCTACAATGAGCAGTTCTTC. Translating it yields CASSPTERSYNEQFF.

This clone was observed a few times. The gene calls are TRBV28 and TRBJ2-3, with D tentatively TRBD2 (6 bases). CDR1 and CDR2 from the germline V gene are MDHEN and SYDVKM. V was trimmed by 3 bases and J by 2 bases, leaving 18 bases between them. The CDR3 covers 17 residues. The CDR3 bases are TGTGCCAGCAGTTTTACGGGACTTACGTCAGACACAGATACGCAGTATTTT. As protein: CASSFTGLTSDTDTQYF.

This chain uses TRBV28 with TRBJ2-3; tentative D call: TRBD1 (6 bases). The CDR3 extends over 16 amino acids. V lost 6 bases, J lost 2 bases, and 18 bases lay in between. Germline CDR1 MDHEN, CDR2 SYDVKM. The CDR3, as DNA: TGTGCCAGCAGCCCAACTACAGGGTGGGACACAGATACGCAGTATTTT. Amino acid sequence: CASSPTTGWDTDTQYF.

This chain uses TRBV10-3 with TRBJ2-2, with 12 nucleotides matching TRBD2. The CDR3 loop spans 16 amino acids. CDR1 and CDR2 (germline): ENHRY, SYGVKD. J lost 6 bases, V lost 6 bases, and 8 bases had no gene match. CDR3 sequence: CAISKLAGGRSGELFF. The CDR3 DNA is TGTGCCATCAGCAAACTAGCGGGAGGAAGATCCGGGGAGCTGTTTTTT.

The chain joins TRBV19 to TRBJ2-1, with TRBD2 identical over 7 bases. Germline assignment: CDR1 LNHDA and CDR2 SQIVND (reference sequence). The junction had 16 bases not matched to a gene; V was cut back by 5 bases and J by 6 bases. This CDR3 region has 17 residues. The CDR3 sequence: CASSLPRIGGSVNEQFF. In nucleotides, the CDR3 is TGTGCCAGTAGTCTCCCCCGGATTGGCGGGAGTGTCAATGAGCAGTTCTTC.

The V gene is TRBV6-5, the J gene TRBJ2-1; 9 bases agree with TRBD2. Germline-derived CDR1 and CDR2 are MNHEY and SVGAGI. The CDR3 covers 16 residues. V lost 2 bases, J lost 2 bases, and 4 bases stayed unmatched. The CDR3 region has the DNA TGTGCCAGCAGTTACGCGGGCGGGAGGGCCTACAATGAGCAGTTCTTC. The encoded protein is CASSYAGGRAYNEQFF.

In this sample, this clone turned up a few times. The chain joins TRBV5-1 to TRBJ1-4, with a tentative D call TRBD1 (6 bases). Germline V gives CDR1 SGHRS, CDR2 YFSETQ. The V and J ends lost 0 bases and 0 bases respectively, with 9 bases between them. This CDR3 spans 16 amino acids. The CDR3 is CASSLGQEPTNEKLFF. The CDR3 DNA reads TGCGCCAGCAGCTTGGGACAGGAGCCAACTAATGAAAAACTGTTTTTT.

This clone was seen more than once but under ten times. The rearrangement joins TRBV2 to TRBJ2-3, with D perhaps matching TRBD2 (5 bases). Germline V gene sequence: CDR1 SNHLY, CDR2 FYNNEI. The CDR3 length is 17 residues. V lost 2 bases and J lost 1, with 16 bases in between. CDR3: CASSESVLARRTDTQYF. In nucleotides, the CDR3 is TGTGCCAGCAGTGAATCGGTGCTAGCCCGGCGCACAGATACGCAGTATTTT.

This clone came up a few times. The chain combines TRBV5-1 with TRBJ2-3; 8 positions match TRBD1. There are 15 residues in the CDR3. With V trimmed by 4 bases and J by 1 base, 5 bases remained unmatched. Germline CDR1 is SGHRS and CDR2 is YFSETQ. CDR3 nucleotide sequence: TGCGCCAGCAGCGCACCGGGACAGGGCACAGATACGCAGTATTTT. This sequence encodes CASSAPGQGTDTQYF.

V usage is TRBV9 and J usage is TRBJ2-5; possible D gene TRBD1, 6 bases. The germline gives CDR1 SGDLS, CDR2 YYNGEE. V lost 3 bases and J 5 bases, leaving 17 bases between the germline ends. The CDR3 has 15 residues. CDR3 nucleotides: TGTGCCAGCAGCGCTACAGGGACATCGGGGGAGACCCAGTACTTC. Amino acid sequence: CASSATGTSGETQYF.

The sample holds a few counts of this clone. This chain links TRBV9 with TRBJ2-7; TRBD1 matches at 9 bases. The germline V gene has CDR1 SGDLS and CDR2 YYNGEE. The CDR3 has 15 residues. V shed 3 bases and J 3 bases; nucleotides not matched to a gene: 7. The CDR3 sequence is CASSARTGAFYEQYF. In DNA form, the CDR3 reads TGTGCCAGCAGCGCACGGACAGGGGCGTTCTACGAGCAGTACTTC.

V is TRBV7-2 and J is TRBJ2-1, with D uncertain. V was clipped by 0 bases and J by 6 bases, with 6 bases between them. Germline lookup yields CDR1 SGHTA and CDR2 FQGNSA. The CDR3 length is 13 residues. The CDR3 loop reads CASSLALRNEQFF. The CDR3 DNA follows: TGTGCCAGCAGCTTAGCACTTCGCAATGAGCAGTTCTTC.

This clone was seen a handful of times. The rearrangement uses TRBV7-9 and TRBJ2-1; D may be TRBD2 (6 bases). V lost 3 bases and J 5 bases, leaving 17 bases between the germline ends. The CDR3 sequence is 16 residues long. The germline CDR1 and CDR2 sequences are SEHNR and FQNEAQ (reference sequence). The CDR3 region is CASSLNRGNLHNEQFF. In DNA, the CDR3 is TGTGCCAGCAGCTTGAACCGCGGGAATCTCCACAATGAGCAGTTCTTC.

This clone was counted between two and nine times. The gene calls are TRBV2 and TRBJ2-5; a possible D gene is TRBD1 (6 bases). From germline, CDR1 is SNHLY and CDR2 FYNNEI. The CDR3 loop spans 13 amino acids. V shed 10 bases and J shed 5 bases, with 17 bases lying between them. The CDR3 DNA is TGTGCCACAACATATAACAGGGCTGAGACCCAGTACTTC. This gives the protein CATTYNRAETQYF.

The CDR3 here is CAISAGSGRLRTQYF. The CDR3 DNA is TGTGCCATCAGTGCCGGCAGCGGGAGGCTGCGTACGCAGTATTTT. The V gene is TRBV10-3, the J gene TRBJ2-3; 9 bases are shared with TRBD2. CDR1 is ENHRY and CDR2 is SYGVKD in the germline V gene. V shed 4 bases and J 8 bases; nucleotides not matched to a gene: 10. This CDR3 comprises 15 residues.

This chain joins TRBV5-6 and TRBJ2-5; 7 nucleotides align to TRBD1. CDR1 is SGHDT and CDR2 is YYEEEE in the germline V gene. The trim removed 4 bases at V and 1 base at J, leaving 4 bases unmatched. There are 14 residues in the CDR3. The CDR3 reads CASSHWDSQETQYF. For the CDR3, the DNA is TGTGCCAGCAGCCATTGGGACAGCCAAGAGACCCAGTACTTC.

This clone has more than one count but fewer than ten. This chain joins TRBV11-2 and TRBJ2-3; 10 nucleotides line up with TRBD1. The CDR3 is made up of 17 amino acids. V dropped 4 bases and J dropped 0; count of bases not matched to a gene: 7. In germline, CDR1 is SGHAT, CDR2 FQNNGV. CDR3 in DNA: TGTGCCAGCAGCTCCCGGCGGACAGGGGGTAGCACAGATACGCAGTATTTT. Translated, it gives CASSSRRTGGSTDTQYF.

To note about this clone: The junction and the germline gene differ at one end; a read error may be behind it. The genes are TRBV11-2 and TRBJ1-1, with D hard to call. This CDR3 is 14 amino acids long. Germline V gene sequence: CDR1 SGHAT, CDR2 FQNNGV. The CDR3: CASSLLDWNAEAFF. In DNA, the CDR3 is TGTGCCAGCAGCTTACTAGATTGGAACGCTGAAGCTTTCTTT. Together with reference TRBV11-2 and TRBJ1-1, the CDR3 gives the full variable domain: EAGVAQSPRYKIIEKRQSVAFWCNPISGHATLYWYQQILGQGPKLLIQFQNNGVVDDSQLPKDRFSAERLKGVDSTLKIQPAKLEDSAVYLCASSLLDWNAEAFFGQGTRLTVV.

The chain has TRBV4-3 and TRBJ2-3, with a possible D match to TRBD2 (6 bases). Trimming pared 7 bases from V and 1 base from J, leaving 12 bases between. Germline V gene sequence: CDR1 LGHNA, CDR2 YSLEER. CDR3 length: 14 residues. The CDR3 coding sequence is TGCGCCAGCATGGACTACAAAGGCACAGATACGCAGTATTTT. Translated, it gives CASMDYKGTDTQYF.